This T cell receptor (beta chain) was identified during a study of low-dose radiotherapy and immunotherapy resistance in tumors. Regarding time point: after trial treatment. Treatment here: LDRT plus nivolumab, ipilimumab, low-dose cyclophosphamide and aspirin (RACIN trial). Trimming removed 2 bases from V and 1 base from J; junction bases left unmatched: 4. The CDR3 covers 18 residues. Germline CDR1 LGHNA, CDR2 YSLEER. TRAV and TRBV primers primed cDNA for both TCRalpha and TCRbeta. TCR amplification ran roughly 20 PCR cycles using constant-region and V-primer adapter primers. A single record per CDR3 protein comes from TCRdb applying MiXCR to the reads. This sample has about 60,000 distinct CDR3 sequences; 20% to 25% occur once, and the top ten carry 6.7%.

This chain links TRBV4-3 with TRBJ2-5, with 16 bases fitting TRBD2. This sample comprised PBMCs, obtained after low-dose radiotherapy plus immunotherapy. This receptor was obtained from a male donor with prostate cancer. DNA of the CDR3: TGCGCCAGCAGCCAAAAAGGGACTAGCGGGGGGGTCCAAGAGACCCAGTACTTC. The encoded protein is CASSQKGTSGGVQETQYF.